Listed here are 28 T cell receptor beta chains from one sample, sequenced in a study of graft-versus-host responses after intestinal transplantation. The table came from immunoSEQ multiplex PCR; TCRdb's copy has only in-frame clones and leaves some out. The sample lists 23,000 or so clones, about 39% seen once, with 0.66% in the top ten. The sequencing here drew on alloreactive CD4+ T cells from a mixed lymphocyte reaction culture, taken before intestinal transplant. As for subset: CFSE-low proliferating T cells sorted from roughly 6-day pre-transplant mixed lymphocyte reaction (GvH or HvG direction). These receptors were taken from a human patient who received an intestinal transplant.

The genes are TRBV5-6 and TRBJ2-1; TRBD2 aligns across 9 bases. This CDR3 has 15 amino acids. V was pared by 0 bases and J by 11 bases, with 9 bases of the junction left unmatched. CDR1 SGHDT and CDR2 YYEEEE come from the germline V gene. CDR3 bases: TGTGCCAGCAGCTTGGTGCTAGCGGGAAGGATTAAGCAGTTCTTC. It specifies CASSLVLAGRIKQFF. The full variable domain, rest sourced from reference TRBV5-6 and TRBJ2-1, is DAGVTQSPTHLIKTRGQQVTLRCSPKSGHDTVSWYQQALGQGPQFIFQYYEEEERQRGNFPDRFSGHQFPNYSSELNVNALLLGDSALYLCASSLVLAGRIKQFFGPGTRLTVL.

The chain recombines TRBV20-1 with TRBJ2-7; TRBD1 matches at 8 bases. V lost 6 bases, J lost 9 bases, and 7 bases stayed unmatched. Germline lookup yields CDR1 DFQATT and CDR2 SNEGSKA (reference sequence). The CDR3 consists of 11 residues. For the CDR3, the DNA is TGCAGTGCAACTCGACAGGGGTGGCAGTACTTC. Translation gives CSATRQGWQYF.

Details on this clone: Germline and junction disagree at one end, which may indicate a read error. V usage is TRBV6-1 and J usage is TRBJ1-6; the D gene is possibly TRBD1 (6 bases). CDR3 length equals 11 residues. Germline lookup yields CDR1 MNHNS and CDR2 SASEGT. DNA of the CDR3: TGTGCCAGCAGAACGGATAGGACAGCTCCCTTT. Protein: CASRTDRTAPF.

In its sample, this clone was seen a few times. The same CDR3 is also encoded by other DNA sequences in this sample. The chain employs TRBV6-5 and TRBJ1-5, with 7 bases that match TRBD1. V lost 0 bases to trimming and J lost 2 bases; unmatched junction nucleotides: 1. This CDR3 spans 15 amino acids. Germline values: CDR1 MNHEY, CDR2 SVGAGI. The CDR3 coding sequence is TGTGCCAGCAGTTACTCAGGGGGCGGCAATCAGCCCCAGCATTTT. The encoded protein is CASSYSGGGNQPQHF.

CDR3 nucleotides: TGTGCCTGGAGTGAATTTACAGGGGGCCTAGCTTTCTTT. Translated: CAWSEFTGGLAFF. V is TRBV30 and J is TRBJ1-1, with 9 bases lining up with TRBD1. After removal of 1 base from V and 10 bases from J, the junction contained 7 bases not matched to a gene. This CDR3 spans 13 amino acids. The germline V gene has CDR1 GTSNPN and CDR2 SVGIG (reference sequence).

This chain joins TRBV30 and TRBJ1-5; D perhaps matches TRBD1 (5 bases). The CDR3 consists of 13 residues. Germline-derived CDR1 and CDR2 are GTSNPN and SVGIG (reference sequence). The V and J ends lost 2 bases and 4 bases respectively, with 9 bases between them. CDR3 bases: TGTGCCTGGAGTTTAAGGGGTAATCAGCCCCAGCATTTT. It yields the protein CAWSLRGNQPQHF. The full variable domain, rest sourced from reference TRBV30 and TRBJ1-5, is SQTIHQWPATLVQPVGSPLSLECTVEGTSNPNLYWYRQAAGRGLQLLFYSVGIGQISSEVPQNLSASRPQDRQFILSSKKLLLSDSGFYLCAWSLRGNQPQHFGDGTRLSIL.

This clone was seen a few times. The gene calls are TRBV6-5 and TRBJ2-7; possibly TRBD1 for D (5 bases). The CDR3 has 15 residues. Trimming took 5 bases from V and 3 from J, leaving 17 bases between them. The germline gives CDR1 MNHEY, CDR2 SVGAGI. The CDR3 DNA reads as TGTGCCAGCAGTCCCAATTACAGGTCATACTACGAGCAGTACTTC. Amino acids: CASSPNYRSYYEQYF.

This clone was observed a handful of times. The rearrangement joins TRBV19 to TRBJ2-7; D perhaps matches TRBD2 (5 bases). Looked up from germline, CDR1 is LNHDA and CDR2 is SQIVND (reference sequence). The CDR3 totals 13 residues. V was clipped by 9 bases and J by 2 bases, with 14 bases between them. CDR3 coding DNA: TGTGCCAGCGGAATGGACGGGACCTACGAGCAGTACTTC. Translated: CASGMDGTYEQYF.

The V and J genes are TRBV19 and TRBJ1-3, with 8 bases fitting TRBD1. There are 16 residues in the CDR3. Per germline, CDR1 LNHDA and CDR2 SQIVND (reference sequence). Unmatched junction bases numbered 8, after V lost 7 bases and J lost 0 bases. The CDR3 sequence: CASNQQGVNSGNTIYF. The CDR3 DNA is TGTGCCAGTAACCAACAGGGGGTAAACTCTGGAAACACCATATATTTT.

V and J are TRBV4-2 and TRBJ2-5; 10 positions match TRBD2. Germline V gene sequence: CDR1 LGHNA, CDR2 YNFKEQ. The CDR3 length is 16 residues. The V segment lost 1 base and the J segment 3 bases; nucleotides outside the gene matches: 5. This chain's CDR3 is CASSQGWLAGEETQYF. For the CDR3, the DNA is TGTGCCAGCAGCCAAGGGTGGCTAGCGGGGGAAGAGACCCAGTACTTC.

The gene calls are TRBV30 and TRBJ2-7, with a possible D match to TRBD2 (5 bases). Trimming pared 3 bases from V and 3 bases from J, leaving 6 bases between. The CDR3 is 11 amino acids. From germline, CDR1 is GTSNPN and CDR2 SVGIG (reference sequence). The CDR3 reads CAWSGNYEQYF. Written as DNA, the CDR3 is TGTGCCTGGAGCGGGAACTACGAGCAGTACTTC.

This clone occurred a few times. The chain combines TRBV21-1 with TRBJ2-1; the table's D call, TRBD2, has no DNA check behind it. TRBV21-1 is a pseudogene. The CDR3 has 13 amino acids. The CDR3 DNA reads TGTGCCAGCAGCAAAAGTGGAGTCGGTGAGCAGTTCTTC. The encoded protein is CASSKSGVGEQFF.

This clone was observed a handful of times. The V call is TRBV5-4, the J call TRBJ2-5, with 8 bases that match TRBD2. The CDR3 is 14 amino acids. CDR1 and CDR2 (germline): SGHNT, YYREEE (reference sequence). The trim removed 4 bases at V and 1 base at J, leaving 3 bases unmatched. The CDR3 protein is CASSRGGVQETQYF. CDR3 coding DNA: TGTGCCAGCAGCCGGGGGGGGGTCCAAGAGACCCAGTACTTC.

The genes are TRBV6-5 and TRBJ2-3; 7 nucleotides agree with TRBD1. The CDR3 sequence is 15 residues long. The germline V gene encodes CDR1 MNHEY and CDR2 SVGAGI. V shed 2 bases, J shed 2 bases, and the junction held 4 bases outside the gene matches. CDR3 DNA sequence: TGTGCCAGCAGTTACGCAGGGGGTTTCACAGATACGCAGTATTTT. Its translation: CASSYAGGFTDTQYF.

CDR3 sequence: CASSLFRNQPQHF. The CDR3 DNA reads TGTGCCAGCAGTTTATTCAGAAATCAGCCCCAGCATTTT. V gene TRBV28 combines with J gene TRBJ1-5; no firm D call. Trimming took 1 base from V and 4 from J, leaving 5 bases between them. The length of the CDR3 is 13 residues. Germline V gives CDR1 MDHEN, CDR2 SYDVKM.

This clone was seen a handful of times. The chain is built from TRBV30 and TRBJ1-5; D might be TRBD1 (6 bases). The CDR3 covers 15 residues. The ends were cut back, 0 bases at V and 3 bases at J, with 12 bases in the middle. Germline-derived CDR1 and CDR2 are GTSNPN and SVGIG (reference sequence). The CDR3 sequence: CAWSVGGTTNQPQHF. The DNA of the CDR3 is TGTGCCTGGAGTGTAGGGGGGACTACCAATCAGCCCCAGCATTTT.

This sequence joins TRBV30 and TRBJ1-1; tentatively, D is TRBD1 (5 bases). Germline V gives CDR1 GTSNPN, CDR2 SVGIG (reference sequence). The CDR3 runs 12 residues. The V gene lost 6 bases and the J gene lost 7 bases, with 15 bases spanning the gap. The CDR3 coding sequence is TGTGCCTGCTCCCCGGGTAGGGGTGAAGCTTTCTTT. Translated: CACSPGRGEAFF.

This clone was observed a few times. CDR3 bases: TGCAGTGCGTCGAGCGGTGGCTACACCTTC. Residues: CSASSGGYTF. The chain carries TRBV20-1 and TRBJ1-2; no reliable D call. Trimming pared 6 bases from V and 7 bases from J, leaving 9 bases between. In germline, CDR1 is DFQATT, CDR2 SNEGSKA (reference sequence). This CDR3 has 10 amino acids.

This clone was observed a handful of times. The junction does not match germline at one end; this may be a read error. CDR3 DNA: TGTGCAAGCAGTCCGGGACTTACCTACGAGCAGTACTTC. It specifies CASSPGLTYEQYF. The chain employs TRBV5-6 and TRBJ2-7; possibly TRBD2 for D (6 bases). Germline CDR1 is SGHDT and CDR2 is YYEEEE. The CDR3 is made up of 13 amino acids.

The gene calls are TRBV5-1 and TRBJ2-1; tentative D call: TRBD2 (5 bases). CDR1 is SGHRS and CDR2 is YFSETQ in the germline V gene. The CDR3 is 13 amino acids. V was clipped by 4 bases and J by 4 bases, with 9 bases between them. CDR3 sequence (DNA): TGCGCCAGCAGCAAGAGCGGTTACAATGAGCAGTTCTTC. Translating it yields CASSKSGYNEQFF.

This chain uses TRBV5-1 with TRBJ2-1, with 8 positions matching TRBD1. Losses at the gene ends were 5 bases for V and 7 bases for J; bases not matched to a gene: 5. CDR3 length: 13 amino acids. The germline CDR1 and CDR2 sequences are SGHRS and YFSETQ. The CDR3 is CASRQGVRNEQFF. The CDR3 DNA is TGCGCCAGCAGACAGGGGGTTAGGAATGAGCAGTTCTTC.

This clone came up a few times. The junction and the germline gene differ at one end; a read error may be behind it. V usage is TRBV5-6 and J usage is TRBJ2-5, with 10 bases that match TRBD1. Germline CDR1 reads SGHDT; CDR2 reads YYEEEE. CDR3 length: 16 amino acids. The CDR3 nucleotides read TGTGCCAGCACCTCCACGAGGACAGGGGGACAAGGGACCCAGTACTTC. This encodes CASTSTRTGGQGTQYF. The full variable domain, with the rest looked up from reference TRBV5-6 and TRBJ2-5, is DAGVTQSPTHLIKTRGQQVTLRCSPKSGHDTVSWYQQALGQGPQFIFQYYEEEERQRGNFPDRFSGHQFPNYSSELNVNALLLGDSALYLCASTSTRTGGQGTQYFGPGTRLLVL.

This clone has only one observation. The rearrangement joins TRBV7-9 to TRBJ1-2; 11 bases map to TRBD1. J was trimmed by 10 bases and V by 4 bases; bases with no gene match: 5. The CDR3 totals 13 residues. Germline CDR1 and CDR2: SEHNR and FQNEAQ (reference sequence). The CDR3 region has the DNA TGTGCCAGCAGCTCAATAGGACAGGGGGCCTACACCTTC. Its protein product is CASSSIGQGAYTF.

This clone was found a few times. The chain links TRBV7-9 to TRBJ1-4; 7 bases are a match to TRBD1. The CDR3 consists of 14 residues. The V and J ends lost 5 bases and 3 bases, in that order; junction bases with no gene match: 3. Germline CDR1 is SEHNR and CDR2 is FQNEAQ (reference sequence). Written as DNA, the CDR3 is TGTGCCAGCAGCGAGGGGGCGCCTAATGAAAAACTGTTTTTT. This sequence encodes CASSEGAPNEKLFF.

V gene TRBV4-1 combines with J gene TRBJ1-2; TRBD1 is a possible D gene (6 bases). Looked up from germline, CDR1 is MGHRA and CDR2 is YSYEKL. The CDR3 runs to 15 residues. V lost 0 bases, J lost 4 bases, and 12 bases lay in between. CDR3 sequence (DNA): TGCGCCAGCAGCCAAGATGGACAGCGAACCTATGGCTACACCTTC. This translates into CASSQDGQRTYGYTF.

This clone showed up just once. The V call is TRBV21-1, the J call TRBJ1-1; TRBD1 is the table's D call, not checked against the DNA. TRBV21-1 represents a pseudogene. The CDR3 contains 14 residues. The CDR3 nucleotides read TGTGCCAGCTCCTCGACAGGGAGGAACACTGAAGCTTTCTTT. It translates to CASSSTGRNTEAFF.

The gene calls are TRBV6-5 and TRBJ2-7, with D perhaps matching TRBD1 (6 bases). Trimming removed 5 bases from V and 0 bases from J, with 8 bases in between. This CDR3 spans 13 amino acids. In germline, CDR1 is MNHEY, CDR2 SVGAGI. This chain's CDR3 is CASSRTVSYEQYF. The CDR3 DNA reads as TGTGCCAGCAGTCGGACAGTCTCCTACGAGCAGTACTTC.

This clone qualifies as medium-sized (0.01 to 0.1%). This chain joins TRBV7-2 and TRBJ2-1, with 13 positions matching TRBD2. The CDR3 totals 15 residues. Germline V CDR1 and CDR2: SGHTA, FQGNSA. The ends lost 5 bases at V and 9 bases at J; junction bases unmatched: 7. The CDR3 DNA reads TGTGCCAGCAGCGCCCTGGGACTAGCGGGAATTGAGCAGTTCTTC. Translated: CASSALGLAGIEQFF.